This T cell receptor (beta chain) was identified during a study of T-cell memory formation after mild COVID-19. Study background: There were largely donor-specific TCR clusters. Regarding the study as a whole: The finding that pre-infection memory included some responding clones suggested that cross-reactive memory joined.

A single record per CDR3 protein comes from TCRdb applying MiXCR to the 5' RACE reads. Of around 470,000 distinct CDR3 sequences in the sample, around 18% were seen once. Notes on this clonotype: Its antigen remains unidentified.

CDR1 is MGHRA and CDR2 is YSYEKL in the germline V gene. CDR3 size: 16 residues. V was trimmed by 0 bases and J by 7 bases, leaving 13 bases between them. The specimen sequenced was PBMCs or a T cell subset sorted from them (not recorded which). The clonotype was recovered from an adult woman who had mild COVID-19 (a few samples of this study predate the infection). Cell type and time point are not known. V gene TRBV4-1 combines with J gene TRBJ1-6, with TRBD1 as a possible D gene (5 bases). The CDR3 here is CASSQDTGLMNSPLHF. CDR3 sequence (DNA): TGCGCCAGCAGCCAAGATACAGGACTGATGAATTCACCCCTCCACTTT.